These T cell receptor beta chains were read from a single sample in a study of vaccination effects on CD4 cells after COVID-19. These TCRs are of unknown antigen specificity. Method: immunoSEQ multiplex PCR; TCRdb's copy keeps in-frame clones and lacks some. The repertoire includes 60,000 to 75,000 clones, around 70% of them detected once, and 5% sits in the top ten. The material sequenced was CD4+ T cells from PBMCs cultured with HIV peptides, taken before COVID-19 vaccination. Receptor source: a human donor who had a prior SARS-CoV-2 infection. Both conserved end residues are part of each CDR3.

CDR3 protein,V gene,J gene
CASTKGGASTEAFF,TRBV6-5,TRBJ1-1
CASSPRYSLSETGANVLTF,TRBV18,TRBJ2-6
CAWTAGLPHEQYF,TRBV30,TRBJ2-7
CASSQDRDRGPLSNMNTEAFF,TRBV3-1/TRBV3-2,TRBJ1-1
CASSRQFNTGELFF,TRBV18,TRBJ2-2
CASAPPWGQGSDEQYF,TRBV12-5,TRBJ2-7
CSVLGSGTGNGYTF,TRBV29-1,TRBJ1-2
CASRISLAADNSPLHF,TRBV27,TRBJ1-6
CASSSQVNSYNEQFF,TRBV7-6,TRBJ2-1
CASSRSAGGGTGELFF,TRBV18,TRBJ2-2